The present T cell receptor (beta chain) was sequenced within a study of T cells in Graves' hyperthyroidism and ophthalmopathy. The CDR3 sequence is 16 residues long. The germline V gene has CDR1 DFQATT and CDR2 SNEGSKA (reference sequence). The V end was cut by 5 bases, the J end by 6 bases, with 25 bases between. This clonotype appeared many times. Template material for amplifying TCR beta CDR3 regions consisted of RNA transcripts. During a first-round RT-PCR of the TCR CDR3, the HTBI primer set was used. One entry per CDR3 protein results from TCRdb running MiXCR on the multiplex PCR reads. The repertoire includes about 98,000 distinct CDR3 sequences, about 37% of them detected once, and 10% sits in the top ten.

The receptor's source is a young woman with Graves' hyperthyroidism. V and J are TRBV20-1 and TRBJ1-2; a possible D gene is TRBD1 (6 bases). The sequencing sample was made of peripheral blood or thyroid tissue (not recorded which). The CDR3: CSAPTREQGWLDGYTF. The DNA of the CDR3 is TGCAGTGCTCCCACACGCGAACAGGGATGGTTGGATGGCTACACCTTC.